The rows below give T cell receptor beta chains drawn from one sample of a study of regulatory T cells in long-lasting Graves disease. TCRdb reanalysed the multiplex PCR reads using MiXCR and keeps one entry per CDR3 protein. The sample records 500,000 or so distinct CDR3 sequences, roughly 15% being singletons. These same records also appear under a second study, on T cells in Graves' hyperthyroidism and ophthalmopathy.

The sequencing here drew on peripheral blood mononuclear cells (PBMCs), taken at new diagnosis, from a patient treated with antithyroid drugs. All receptors derive from a woman between 45 and 65 years old with Graves disease. Both conserved end residues are trimmed from each CDR3.

j_call	v_call	cdr3_aa
TRBJ2-1	TRBV5-1	ASSLPADRDEQF
TRBJ2-7	TRBV28	ASSQGKNYEQY
TRBJ1-1	TRBV27	ASSFPGQGEAF
TRBJ1-5	TRBV29-1	SVGGDSAGNQPQH
TRBJ2-5	TRBV30	AWSGYTVEETQY
TRBJ1-3	TRBV5-1	ASSLSHSGNTIY
TRBJ2-7	TRBV28	ASSLFSYEQC
TRBJ2-1	TRBV3-1	ASSRPSGREGSEQF
TRBJ2-1	TRBV12-3/TRBV12-4	ASSPRTSGGKYNEQF
TRBJ2-7	TRBV29-1	SVELEDRNSYEQY
TRBJ1-4	TRBV19	ASSPEGEKLF
TRBJ2-5	TRBV20-1	SARGGLTGYQETQY
TRBJ2-1	TRBV13	ASSLWLTSGTSVYNEQF
TRBJ2-1	TRBV12-3/TRBV12-4	ASSLAEFYNEQF
TRBJ1-1	TRBV11-2	ASSLMRDTEAF
TRBJ2-1	TRBV27	ASSFAFQGSFNEQF
TRBJ2-3	TRBV7-3	ASGLSVGAGTADTQY
TRBJ1-3	TRBV5-1	ASSRGEPGNTIY
TRBJ1-1	TRBV2	ASRSYSSTEAF
TRBJ1-2	TRBV27	ASSLGHYYGYT
TRBJ2-2	TRBV5-1	ASSPRTGTSGELF
TRBJ2-7	TRBV20-1	SAPRPGTSGYEQY
TRBJ2-3	TRBV24-1	ATSDPSGSTDTQY
TRBJ1-5	TRBV7-9	ASSLVDKPQH
TRBJ2-1	TRBV18	ASSPREVGYNEQF
TRBJ2-5	TRBV12-3/TRBV12-4	ASSRTLGGETQY
TRBJ1-2	TRBV6-1	ASRKEGTGLLWGYT
TRBJ2-1	TRBV5-1	ASSLAGVADEQF
TRBJ2-6	TRBV19	ASSLPGLAVSGANVLT
TRBJ2-3	TRBV5-5	ASNSGQDGDTQY